A selection of T cell receptor beta chains follows, all from one sample in a study of cytomegalovirus exposure and HLA in healthy donors. Only in-frame clones appear in the TCRdb table, and some are missing; sequencing was by immunoSEQ multiplex PCR. This sample has around 300,000 clones, with more than 55% found just once. The sequencing sample was made of PBMCs. The receptors derive from a female donor in good health and CMV-seronegative. Each CDR3 is given with its conserved first and last residue. The D gene is left open where the match is weak. The listing skips clone size in some rows; elsewhere it reads once, few, many or a size class.

>.|TRBJ1-5|TRBV28|TRBD1
TGTGCCAGCAGAGGACAGGGCCCTCAGCCCCAGCATTTT
CASRGQGPQPQHF
>once|TRBJ1-2|TRBV7-2|TRBD1
TGTGCCAGCAGCTTAGACGACAGGGCCCGCTATGGCTACACCTTC
CASSLDDRARYGYTF
>few|TRBJ2-7|TRBV11-2|TRBD1
TGTGCCAGCAGCTGGACTCCGGCACAGGGGGCAAGGGGAGAGCAGTACTTC
CASSWTPAQGARGEQYF
>.|TRBJ2-7|TRBV29-1|.
TGCAGCGTTGAGGGCAGCTCCTACGAGCAGTACTTC
CSVEGSSYEQYF
>.|TRBJ1-1|TRBV27|.
TGTGCCAGCAGTTTCTACAGGGCAGGGACTGAAGCTTTCTTT
CASSFYRAGTEAFF
>.|TRBJ2-3|TRBV11-2|.
TGTGCCAGCAGCGGACTCGTTAGGGCAGATACGCAGTATTTT
CASSGLVRADTQYF
>.|TRBJ2-2|TRBV10-2|TRBD2
TGCGCCAGCAGCTCAAGACTAGCGGGAGTCGCGGGCGGGGAGCTGTTTTTT
CASSSRLAGVAGGELFF
>few|TRBJ2-7|TRBV15|TRBD1
TGTGCCACCAGCCAAGACAGGGGCTCCTACGAGCAGTACTTC
CATSQDRGSYEQYF
>once|TRBJ1-5|TRBV27|.
TGTGCCAGCATCGGGGACTTCAATCAGCCCCAGCATTTT
CASIGDFNQPQHF
>many|TRBJ2-7|TRBV11-2|TRBD1
TGTGCCAGCAGCTTAGCCCCAGGGGGAACCTACGAGCAGTACTTC
CASSLAPGGTYEQYF
>.|TRBJ2-1|TRBV4-1|.
TGCGCCAGCAGCCATTTAAGCGGTCCCCTTAATGAGCAGTTCTTC
CASSHLSGPLNEQFF
>.|TRBJ2-1|TRBV18|.
TGTGCCAACTCCGGGGAGGAAGGTGAGCAGTTCTTC
CANSGEEGEQFF
>.|TRBJ1-3|TRBV5-4|.
TGTGCCAGCAGCGACAACAGAGCCTCTGGAAACACCATATATTTT
CASSDNRASGNTIYF
>.|TRBJ2-2|TRBV11-3|.
TGTGCCAGCAGCGCCTCTAGGTACACCGGGGAGCTGTTTTTT
CASSASRYTGELFF
>.|TRBJ2-2|TRBV14|.
TGTGCCAGCAGCCAACTCAGGGGCACCGGAGAGTTCGCGAACACCGGGGAGCTGTTTTTT
CASSQLRGTGEFANTGELFF
>.|TRBJ2-7|TRBV25-1|TRBD1
TGTGCCAGCAGCAGAGGGACAGGGACTACTTACGAGCAGTACTTC
CASSRGTGTTYEQYF
>.|TRBJ2-7|TRBV19|TRBD2
TGTGCCAGTAGTGGAGTAGCGGGATACTACGAGCAGTACTTC
CASSGVAGYYEQYF
>.|TRBJ2-5|TRBV7-9|.
TGTGCCAGCAGCTTCCCCCCAGTCGGGGAGACCCAGTACTTC
CASSFPPVGETQYF
>.|TRBJ2-4|TRBV14|TRBD2
TGTGCCAGCAGCCTCGGACTAGCGGGAGCTTCCTTCGCCAAAAACATTCAGTACTTC
CASSLGLAGASFAKNIQYF
>.|TRBJ2-7|TRBV7-9|TRBD2
TGTGCCAGCAGCTTAGCTGCTAGCGGACCCTACGAGCAGTACTTC
CASSLAASGPYEQYF
>.|TRBJ2-1|TRBV10-2|.
TGCGCCAGCACCGGACAAATGGGGTCCAATGAGCAGTTCTTC
CASTGQMGSNEQFF
>few|TRBJ2-3|TRBV5-1|.
TGCGCCAGCAGCTTGGCGAGGTCGGGCGGGGCGGATACGCAGTATTTT
CASSLARSGGADTQYF
>.|TRBJ1-1|TRBV28|.
TGTGCCAGCAGTTTATGGGCAGACAGGAACACTGAAGCTTTCTTT
CASSLWADRNTEAFF
>.|TRBJ2-1|TRBV19|TRBD1
TGTGCCAGTAGCACCATCGGACAGGGTGTCAATGAGCAGTTCTTC
CASSTIGQGVNEQFF
>.|TRBJ2-7|TRBV15|.
TGTGCCACCAGCAGAGATTCCGAACCTCTGACGGGATCTACTGAACAGTACTTC
CATSRDSEPLTGSTEQYF
>.|TRBJ1-2|TRBV7-9|TRBD1
TGTGCCAGCAGCCGGGACAGGGGGAACTATGGCTACACCTTC
CASSRDRGNYGYTF
>.|TRBJ1-3|TRBV5-4|TRBD1
TGTGCCAGCAGCCTGAACAGGGGTACTGGAAACACCATATATTTT
CASSLNRGTGNTIYF
>.|TRBJ2-3|TRBV14|.
TGTGCCAGCAGCTCGCGGAACGGTTTGGCAGATACGCAGTATTTT
CASSSRNGLADTQYF
>.|TRBJ2-7|TRBV28|TRBD1
TGTGCCAGCAGTCACAACAGGGGATCCTACGAGCAGTACTTC
CASSHNRGSYEQYF
>.|TRBJ2-2|TRBV5-4|TRBD2
TGTGCCAGCAGCTTGGCCGGACTAGCGGGAGTGACCGGGGAGCTGTTTTTT
CASSLAGLAGVTGELFF
>.|TRBJ1-1|TRBV5-1|.
TGCGCCAGCAGTCAGGGTCAGACGAACACTGAAGCTTTCTTT
CASSQGQTNTEAFF
>.|TRBJ2-5|TRBV5-1|TRBD1
TGCGCCAGCAGCAAGGGACAGCACACTGAGACCCAGTACTTC
CASSKGQHTETQYF
>.|TRBJ2-2|TRBV25-1|TRBD1
TGTGCCAGCAGTGACCAGGACAGGCGAGGCACCGGGGAGCTGTTTTTT
CASSDQDRRGTGELFF
>.|TRBJ1-1|TRBV11-2|TRBD1
TGTGCCAGCAGCTTCGGGACAGGGGGCGGCATGAACACTGAAGCTTTCTTT
CASSFGTGGGMNTEAFF
>once|TRBJ2-7|TRBV4-1|TRBD2
TGCGCCAGCAGCCATATTCAGCGGGAGCGCTCCTACGAGCAGTACTTC
CASSHIQRERSYEQYF
>.|TRBJ2-7|TRBV7-2|TRBD2
TGTGCCAGCAGCCTAGTGTCTAGCGGGAGGGGAAGTACCTACGAGCAGTACTTC
CASSLVSSGRGSTYEQYF
>.|TRBJ2-1|TRBV27|TRBD1
TGTGCCAGCAGTCCATTATCAGGGGGCTCCTACAATGAGCAGTTCTTC
CASSPLSGGSYNEQFF
>.|TRBJ2-1|TRBV5-6|TRBD2
TGTGCCAGCAGCACACGACTAGCGACCTACAATGAGCAGTTCTTC
CASSTRLATYNEQFF
>.|TRBJ2-7|TRBV27|TRBD2
TGTGCCAGCAGGGTCACTAGCGGGACCTACGAGCAGTACTTC
CASRVTSGTYEQYF
>.|TRBJ1-1|TRBV7-6|.
TGTGCCAGCAGCCCGTTTATGAACACTGAAGCTTTCTTT
CASSPFMNTEAFF
>few|TRBJ2-7|TRBV15|TRBD2
TGTGCCACCAGCAGAGAAGGACTAGCGGGGATGTACGAGCAGTACTTC
CATSREGLAGMYEQYF
>.|TRBJ1-1|TRBV7-9|.
TGTGCCAGCAGCCAAGAACCTGGGGGGGCCCTCACTGAAGCTTTCTTT
CASSQEPGGALTEAFF
>.|TRBJ2-1|TRBV2|TRBD2
TGTGCCAGCAGTGAACGAGCGGGAGGGCCGGGTGAGCAGTTCTTC
CASSERAGGPGEQFF
>.|TRBJ1-1|TRBV5-1|TRBD1
TGCGCCAGCAGCGTTCAGGGGGCTCAGAACACTGAAGCTTTCTTT
CASSVQGAQNTEAFF
>few|TRBJ1-2|TRBV5-1|TRBD1
TGCGCCAGCAGCTCGGACAGGAGAGGCTACACCTTC
CASSSDRRGYTF
>.|TRBJ1-1|TRBV5-4|TRBD1
TGTGCCAGCAGCTGGACAGGGTTGAACACTGAAGCTTTCTTT
CASSWTGLNTEAFF
>.|TRBJ2-1|TRBV5-1|TRBD2
TGCGCCAGCAGCTTGGCCAGGGGCGGGAGGGATGATGAGCAGTTCTTC
CASSLARGGRDDEQFF
>.|TRBJ2-7|TRBV27|TRBD1
TGTGCCAGCAGTCCGTGGACAGGACAAACAACCTACGAGCAGTACTTC
CASSPWTGQTTYEQYF
>.|TRBJ2-1|TRBV11-2|.
TGTGCCAGCAGCCAAAACTGGGAGCAGTTCTTC
CASSQNWEQFF
>.|TRBJ2-7|TRBV27|TRBD1
TGTGCCAGCAGTATCACAGGGGGCTACGAGCAGTACTTC
CASSITGGYEQYF
>.|TRBJ1-4|TRBV4-1|.
TGCGCCAGCAGCCATCCTCCCAGGGGCGAAAAACTGTTTTTT
CASSHPPRGEKLFF
>.|TRBJ1-1|TRBV6-5|TRBD1
TGTGCCAGCAGTTACGACAGGGAGGTACGCACTGAAGCTTTCTTT
CASSYDREVRTEAFF
>.|TRBJ1-4|TRBV12-5|.
TGTGCTAGTGACCAGAATCCCGACAGGCATGAAAAACTGTTTTTT
CASDQNPDRHEKLFF
>.|TRBJ2-5|TRBV4-1|.
TGCGCCAGCAGCCACCCAGCGGTGCAAGAGACCCAGTACTTC
CASSHPAVQETQYF
>.|TRBJ2-1|TRBV9|TRBD2
TGTGCCAGCACTAGCGGGGACTACAATGAGCAGTTCTTC
CASTSGDYNEQFF
>.|TRBJ2-5|TRBV2|TRBD2
TGTGCCAGCATTAGGACTAGCGGACCCCAAGAGACCCAGTACTTC
CASIRTSGPQETQYF
>once|TRBJ1-5|TRBV9|.
TGTGCCAGCAGCACCCCCCCCCGAGGGCCCATCTCGAAATATAGCAATCAGCCCCAGCATTTT
CASSTPPRGPISKYSNQPQHF
>.|TRBJ2-4|TRBV2|.
TGTGCCAGCAGCCCCCGGGCCCTGCAGGGCAACATTCAGTACTTC
CASSPRALQGNIQYF
>.|TRBJ2-7|TRBV6-1|.
TGTGCCAGCAGTGGCCCGCAAGCGGGACACTACGAGCAGTACTTC
CASSGPQAGHYEQYF
>.|TRBJ2-1|TRBV4-1|.
TGCGCCAGCAGCCAAGATATGGGGCATGAGCAGTTCTTC
CASSQDMGHEQFF